This T cell receptor beta chain was found in a study of multiple sclerosis patients with progressive multifocal leukoencephalopathy. The time point denotes: before natalizumab initiation. Before the first natalizumab infusion, T0 blood samples were taken. As for this clone: As yet, its antigen is unknown.

Study-wide results and caveats: Most PML patients had lower entropy, suggesting less diverse TRB repertoires. It is unclear whether the findings reflect JC virus infection or general immunocompromise.

The data were produced by immunoSEQ multiplex PCR, yet TCRdb's version contains in-frame clones alone and is incomplete. The profile shows fewer than 40,000 clones, around 89% of them singletons. The CDR3 is 14 amino acids. V was shortened by 3 bases and J by 0 bases, with 7 bases between the two germline ends. Germline V CDR1 and CDR2: SGHVS, FQNEAQ. This TCR came from a human donor with multiple sclerosis. The sample taken for sequencing was PBMCs. The chain is built from TRBV7-8 and TRBJ2-3; maybe TRBD2 (5 bases). The CDR3 sequence: CASSFRTSTDTQYF. DNA of the CDR3: TGTGCCAGCAGCTTCCGGACTAGCACAGATACGCAGTATTTT.